This TCR beta chain was sequenced during a study of T cell responses to AZD1222 COVID-19 vaccine. Method: immunoSEQ multiplex PCR; TCRdb's copy keeps in-frame clones and lacks some. The sample includes tens of thousands of clones, approximately 90% of them seen just once. This CDR3 has 15 amino acids. V was cut by 2 bases and J by 2 bases, with 10 bases left in between. Germline loops: CDR1 KGHSH, CDR2 LQKENI. This clonotype was sampled from an adult in good health. The chain couples TRBV18 to TRBJ2-1, with D perhaps matching TRBD1 (5 bases). Material: peripheral blood, obtained on day 0 of AZD1222 vaccination. The CDR3 protein is CASSPGLGPYNEQFF. In DNA, the CDR3 is TGTGCCAGCTCACCAGGGTTGGGGCCCTACAATGAGCAGTTCTTC.